These T cell receptor beta chains were read from a single sample in a study of T-cell reconstitution after alpha-beta-depleted transplantation in children. TCRdb redid the calling of the PCR reads with MiXCR, one entry per CDR3 protein. Of approximately 400,000 distinct CDR3 sequences in the sample, under 13% were seen once. Sample: PBMCs from the stem cell graft donor, taken from the stem cell graft. The origin of the receptors is a human donor who donated a stem cell graft to a child with acute myeloid leukemia. Each CDR3 is given with its conserved first and last residue. Each record gives: J gene, D gene, V gene, clone size, CDR3 protein, CDR3 DNA. D genes are given only for firm matches. Only some rows state a clone size, as once, few, many or a class for expanded clones.

J gene: TRBJ2-1; D gene: .; V gene: TRBV12-3/TRBV12-4; clone size: few; CDR3 protein: CASSPGTLAYNEQFF; CDR3 DNA: TGTGCCAGCAGTCCCGGGACACTCGCCTACAATGAGCAGTTCTTC
J gene: TRBJ1-3; D gene: .; V gene: TRBV6-1; clone size: many; CDR3 protein: CASSEESRGGNTIYF; CDR3 DNA: TGTGCCAGCAGTGAAGAGAGTCGCGGGGGAAACACCATATATTTT
J gene: TRBJ2-1; D gene: .; V gene: TRBV7-9; clone size: .; CDR3 protein: CASSATAEYNEQFF; CDR3 DNA: TGTGCCAGCAGCGCGACGGCCGAGTACAATGAGCAGTTCTTC
J gene: TRBJ1-1; D gene: TRBD1; V gene: TRBV20-1; clone size: .; CDR3 protein: CSASHQGAGGQGEAFF; CDR3 DNA: TGCAGTGCTAGCCATCAGGGGGCGGGGGGGCAGGGTGAAGCTTTCTTT
J gene: TRBJ2-1; D gene: TRBD2; V gene: TRBV5-4; clone size: .; CDR3 protein: CASSLALTSAHNEQFF; CDR3 DNA: TGTGCCAGCAGCTTGGCCTTGACTAGCGCACACAATGAGCAGTTCTTC
J gene: TRBJ2-5; D gene: TRBD2; V gene: TRBV15; clone size: few; CDR3 protein: CATSKAGGLQETQYF; CDR3 DNA: TGTGCCACCAGCAAAGCGGGGGGTCTCCAAGAGACCCAGTACTTC
J gene: TRBJ2-3; D gene: TRBD2; V gene: TRBV29-1; clone size: .; CDR3 protein: CSVGLGGGALDTQYF; CDR3 DNA: TGCAGCGTTGGTTTGGGCGGGGGGGCCCTCGATACGCAGTATTTT
J gene: TRBJ2-2; D gene: .; V gene: TRBV24-1; clone size: few; CDR3 protein: CATSDTGQGGTGELFF; CDR3 DNA: TGTGCCACCAGTGATACTGGTCAGGGAGGCACCGGGGAGCTGTTTTTT
J gene: TRBJ2-1; D gene: .; V gene: TRBV6-1; clone size: .; CDR3 protein: CASRRTLSSYNEQFF; CDR3 DNA: TGTGCCAGCAGGAGGACTCTCAGCTCCTACAATGAGCAGTTCTTC
J gene: TRBJ1-1; D gene: TRBD1; V gene: TRBV10-3; clone size: .; CDR3 protein: CAISERTGGLSNTEAFF; CDR3 DNA: TGTGCCATCAGTGAACGGACAGGGGGCTTGTCGAACACTGAAGCTTTCTTT
J gene: TRBJ2-1; D gene: .; V gene: TRBV20-1; clone size: .; CDR3 protein: CSARTGSNEQFF; CDR3 DNA: TGCAGTGCTAGAACAGGGTCCAATGAGCAGTTCTTC
J gene: TRBJ2-3; D gene: TRBD2; V gene: TRBV2; clone size: .; CDR3 protein: CASTPAGYSTDTQYF; CDR3 DNA: TGTGCCAGCACTCCAGCGGGGTACAGCACAGATACGCAGTATTTT
J gene: TRBJ2-6; D gene: .; V gene: TRBV12-3/TRBV12-4; clone size: many; CDR3 protein: CASILGAGANVLTF; CDR3 DNA: TGTGCCAGCATCCTAGGGGCTGGGGCCAACGTCCTGACTTTC
J gene: TRBJ2-2; D gene: .; V gene: TRBV3-1; clone size: .; CDR3 protein: CASSQFQSTGELFF; CDR3 DNA: TGTGCCAGCAGCCAATTCCAATCCACCGGGGAGCTGTTTTTT
J gene: TRBJ2-3; D gene: TRBD2; V gene: TRBV5-6; clone size: many; CDR3 protein: CASKRESLDTQYF; CDR3 DNA: TGTGCCAGCAAGCGGGAGTCCCTTGATACGCAGTATTTT
J gene: TRBJ2-2; D gene: TRBD2; V gene: TRBV15; clone size: few; CDR3 protein: CATLGASGSTGELFF; CDR3 DNA: TGTGCCACCCTAGGGGCTAGCGGGAGCACCGGGGAGCTGTTTTTT
J gene: TRBJ2-1; D gene: TRBD2; V gene: TRBV9; clone size: few; CDR3 protein: CASSVEVDSGGIYNEQFF; CDR3 DNA: TGTGCCAGCAGCGTAGAGGTCGATAGCGGGGGGATCTACAATGAGCAGTTCTTC
J gene: TRBJ2-1; D gene: .; V gene: TRBV5-6; clone size: few; CDR3 protein: CASSLYSPINEQFF; CDR3 DNA: TGTGCCAGCAGCTTATATAGTCCTATAAATGAGCAGTTCTTC
J gene: TRBJ2-3; D gene: TRBD2; V gene: TRBV20-1; clone size: .; CDR3 protein: CSAFFLGLGGDTQYF; CDR3 DNA: TGCAGTGCATTTTTCCTCGGACTAGGCGGAGATACGCAGTATTTT
J gene: TRBJ1-2; D gene: .; V gene: TRBV9; clone size: few; CDR3 protein: CASSVGLLPPEFHGYTF; CDR3 DNA: TGTGCCAGCAGCGTAGGGCTCCTCCCCCCGGAGTTTCATGGCTACACCTTC